This entry lists 4 T cell receptor beta chains sequenced from one sample in a study of vaccination effects on CD4 cells after COVID-19. TCRdb keeps only in-frame clones here, not all; method: immunoSEQ multiplex PCR. This sample has 67,000 or so clones, with about 65% found just once. Expansion of antigen-specific CD4+ T cells with viral peptide pools was carried out by the ViraFEST assay before sequencing. Following 10 days of culture, CD4+ T cells were isolated. In the vaccine recipients, nucleocapsid antibodies were negative and there was no prior SARS-CoV-2 infection. Their recognized antigens are unknown. The material was CD4+ T cells from PBMCs cultured with HCoV-OC43 spike peptides, obtained before COVID-19 vaccination. The subset is: HCoV-OC43 spike overlapping peptide pool stimulation. These receptors all come from a human donor who received a COVID-19 vaccine.

This clone came up a few times. The rearrangement links TRBV12-3 or TRBV12-4 to TRBJ1-6; 9 bases map to TRBD1. CDR3 length: 13 amino acids. The V gene end was trimmed by 6 bases and the J gene end by 14 bases; junction bases not matched to a gene: 8. CDR3 residues: CASRDKRTGALHF. Here the CDR3 DNA reads TGTGCCAGCAGAGACAAGAGGACAGGGGCCCTCCACTTT.

V is TRBV9 and J is TRBJ2-7; no reliable D call. The V and J ends lost 8 bases and 7 bases respectively, with 7 bases between them. CDR3 length: 9 residues. Germline V gives CDR1 SGDLS, CDR2 YYNGEE. CDR3 amino acids: CARMGEQYV. The CDR3 nucleotides are TGTGCCAGGATGGGGGAGCAGTACGTC.

The rearrangement uses TRBV24-1 and TRBJ2-5; D possibly matches TRBD1 or TRBD2 (6 bases each). CDR3 size: 15 residues. Germline V gives CDR1 KGHDR, CDR2 SFDVKD. Between the trimmed V and J ends, which lost 5 bases and 4 bases, there was a span of 16 bases. The CDR3 sequence: CATSALRGGGETQYF. Here the CDR3 DNA reads TGTGCCACCAGTGCCCTTCGAGGGGGAGGAGAGACCCAGTACTTC.

This chain joins TRBV6-4 and TRBJ1-5, with unresolved D. The CDR3 runs to 13 residues. V lost 5 bases and J lost 0, with 5 bases in between. Germline CDR1 MRHNA, CDR2 SNTAGT. The CDR3: CASSPHSNQPQHF. CDR3 DNA sequence: TGTGCCAGCAGTCCACATAGCAATCAGCCCCAGCATTTT.